This T cell receptor (beta chain) was found in a study of early T cells in non-severe SARS-CoV-2 infection. Study-wide context: The chains were unpaired, and the sequenced material was bulk RNA from unsorted whole blood.

Findings and caveats of the study: The VDJdb matching leaned toward anti-spike CD8 responses and overlooked private and CD4 specificities.

This clonotype was observed many times. Its antigen is not identified. The CDR3 covers 17 residues. The junction had 14 bases not matched to a gene; V was cut back by 6 bases and J by 2 bases. Individual cDNA molecules were tagged with unique molecular identifiers, the study reported. TCRdb reprocessed the 5' RACE reads via MiXCR and lists one record per CDR3 protein. The sample yields roughly 51,000 distinct CDR3 sequences, approximately 6.2% seen once. The sample comprised whole blood. This rearrangement joins TRBV12-3 or TRBV12-4 to TRBJ2-3; 7 positions agree with TRBD2. The clonotype was recovered from an adult who was a healthcare worker with PCR-confirmed SARS-CoV-2 infection or an uninfected control (not recorded which). Here the CDR3 reads CASSYGGAGVSTDTQYF. CDR3 coding DNA: TGTGCCAGCAGCTATGGGGGTGCGGGGGTCTCCACAGATACGCAGTATTTT.